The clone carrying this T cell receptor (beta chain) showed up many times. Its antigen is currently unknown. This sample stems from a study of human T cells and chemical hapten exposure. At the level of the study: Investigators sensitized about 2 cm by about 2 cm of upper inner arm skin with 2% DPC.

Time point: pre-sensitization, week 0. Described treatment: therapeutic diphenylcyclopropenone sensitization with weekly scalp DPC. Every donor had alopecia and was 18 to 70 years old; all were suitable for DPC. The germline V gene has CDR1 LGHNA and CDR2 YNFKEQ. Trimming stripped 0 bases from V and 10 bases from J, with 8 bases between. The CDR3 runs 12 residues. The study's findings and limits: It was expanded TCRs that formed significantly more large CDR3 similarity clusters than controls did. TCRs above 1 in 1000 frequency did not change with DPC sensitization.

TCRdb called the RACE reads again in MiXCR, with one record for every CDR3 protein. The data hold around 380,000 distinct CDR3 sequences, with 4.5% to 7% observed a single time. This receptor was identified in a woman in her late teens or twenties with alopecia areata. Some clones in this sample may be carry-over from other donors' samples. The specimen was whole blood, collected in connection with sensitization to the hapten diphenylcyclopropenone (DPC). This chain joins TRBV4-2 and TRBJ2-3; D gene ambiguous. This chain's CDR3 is CASSQDRRAQYF. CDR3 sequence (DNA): TGTGCCAGCAGCCAAGATCGACGAGCGCAGTATTTT.